This passage covers 22 T cell receptor beta chains from one sample sequenced in a study of cytomegalovirus exposure and HLA in healthy donors (dated by TCRdb to 2015 to 2018). The library was prepared using the immunoSEQ multiplex PCR assay. For the multiplex PCR, a mixture combining 60 forward primers for TCR Vbeta segments and 13 reverse primers for TCR Jbeta segments was used. TCRdb retrieved this table from immuneACCESS and kept in-frame rearrangements only. Not all clones are present; in checked studies, unresolved V genes account for under half, and no reason is known for the remainder. The sample table holds approximately 82,000 clones, of which around 70% were seen once. Roughly 6.1% of the sample is in the top ten clones. Sequencing was carried out using PBMCs. Receptors originate from a woman aged 45-65 years in good health and CMV-seropositive.

The chain combines TRBV4-1 with TRBJ1-5; perhaps TRBD1 as D (5 bases). Germline V gives CDR1 MGHRA, CDR2 YSYEKL. There are 14 residues in the CDR3. Trimming pared 0 bases from V and 9 bases from J, leaving 12 bases between. Here the CDR3 reads CASSQEAGSWPQHF. The CDR3 DNA follows: TGCGCCAGCAGCCAAGAGGCAGGGTCATGGCCCCAGCATTTT.

CDR3 sequence (DNA): TGCGCCAGCAGTCCTGAGCAAAGTAGCGGGAGTGCCTACAATGAGCAGTTCTTC. Its translation: CASSPEQSSGSAYNEQFF. The chain couples TRBV23-1 to TRBJ2-1; 9 bases map to TRBD2. TRBV23-1 is treated as an ORF (open reading frame) with a function not yet certain. Trimming cost V 4 bases and J 2 bases; bases outside gene matches: 12. The CDR3 consists of 18 residues.

This clone was observed a few times. The chain uses TRBV5-6 and TRBJ1-1; maybe TRBD1 (5 bases). The V end lost 4 bases, the J end lost 0 bases, and 13 bases lay between the germline ends. Germline CDR1 SGHDT, CDR2 YYEEEE. The CDR3 contains 15 residues. CDR3 DNA sequence: TGTGCCAGCAGCGGGAGCGGGGACCTGAACACTGAAGCTTTCTTT. It specifies CASSGSGDLNTEAFF.

This clone was recorded a few times. The J gene is TRBJ2-5, the V gene TRBV4-2; 7 nucleotides line up with TRBD1. The CDR3 contains 15 residues. From germline, CDR1 is LGHNA and CDR2 YNFKEQ. V lost 4 bases to trimming and J lost 5 bases; unmatched junction nucleotides: 10. CDR3 sequence reads: CASSRTQGRGETQYF. The CDR3 DNA reads as TGTGCCAGCAGCCGGACACAGGGGCGAGGGGAGACCCAGTACTTC.

J is TRBJ2-5 and V is TRBV19; 11 bases are shared with TRBD1. CDR1 and CDR2 (germline): LNHDA, SQIVND (reference sequence). The CDR3 spans 14 residues. In nucleotides, the CDR3 is TGTGCATCCGGGACAGGGGGAATCCAAGAGACCCAGTACTTC. This sequence encodes CASGTGGIQETQYF.

This chain links TRBV11-3 with TRBJ2-5; TRBD1 is a possible D gene (6 bases). Germline lookup yields CDR1 SGHNT and CDR2 YENEEA. Trimming stripped 1 base from V and 7 bases from J, with 10 bases between. The CDR3 has 13 amino acids. CDR3 sequence reads: CASSLVGAGTQYF. Here the CDR3 DNA reads TGTGCCAGCAGCTTAGTGGGGGCCGGGACCCAGTACTTC.

This clone came up a few times. J is TRBJ1-1 and V is TRBV5-4; unclear D gene. This CDR3 is 13 amino acids long. V lost 2 bases, J lost 13 bases, and 18 bases lay in between. Germline CDR1 SGHNT, CDR2 YYREEE (reference sequence). The CDR3 nucleotides read TGTGCCAGCAGCTTCTTTCGGGATTCGGAACGTTTCTTT. Amino acids: CASSFFRDSERFF.

The chain is built from TRBV30 and TRBJ1-1; the D gene is possibly TRBD1 (5 bases). CDR3 size: 13 residues. CDR1 and CDR2 (germline): GTSNPN, SVGIG (reference sequence). V lost 1 base and J 1 base, leaving 7 bases between the germline ends. The CDR3, as DNA: TGTGCCTGGAGTGGCGGACAGAACACTGAAGCTTTCTTT. Protein sequence: CAWSGGQNTEAFF.

The chain couples TRBV28 to TRBJ2-6, with 10 bases aligning to TRBD1. After removal of 3 bases from V and 3 bases from J, the junction contained 8 bases not matched to a gene. The germline V gene has CDR1 MDHEN and CDR2 SYDVKM. There are 18 residues in the CDR3. The CDR3 region is CASSFVGQGRGGANVLTF. The CDR3 coding sequence is TGTGCCAGCAGTTTTGTGGGACAGGGGAGGGGTGGGGCCAACGTCCTGACTTTC. The complete variable domain, with remaining parts taken from reference TRBV28 and TRBJ2-6, reads DVKVTQSSRYLVKRTGEKVFLECVQDMDHENMFWYRQDPGLGLRLIYFSYDVKMKEKGDIPEGYSVSREKKERFSLILESASTNQTSMYLCASSFVGQGRGGANVLTFGAGSRLTVL.

This sequence joins TRBV5-6 and TRBJ2-5, with 8 positions matching TRBD2. The V gene's germline CDR1 is SGHDT and CDR2 YYEEEE. The CDR3 loop spans 14 amino acids. The J segment lost 3 bases and the V segment lost 1 base, leaving 2 bases of the junction unmatched. CDR3 sequence: CASSLPLAEETQYF. Written as DNA, the CDR3 is TGTGCCAGCAGCTTGCCACTAGCGGAAGAGACCCAGTACTTC.

The chain joins TRBV7-8 to TRBJ2-5, with a tentative D call TRBD2 (5 bases). V gave up 4 bases and J gave up 5 bases, with 14 bases separating them. The V gene's germline CDR1 is SGHVS and CDR2 FQNEAQ. The CDR3 length is 14 residues. For the CDR3, the DNA is TGTGCCAGCAGCTCACTATCGGGCGGGGAGACCCAGTACTTC. Its translation: CASSSLSGGETQYF.

This clone has just one count. V and J are TRBV9 and TRBJ2-5; D gene unclear. Between the trimmed V and J ends, which lost 1 base and 2 bases, there was a span of 9 bases. CDR1 is SGDLS and CDR2 is YYNGEE in the germline V gene. This CDR3 is built from 14 residues. CDR3 DNA: TGTGCCAGCAGCGTAAAGCCCACTCAAGAGACCCAGTACTTC. It codes for CASSVKPTQETQYF.

V gene TRBV4-1 combines with J gene TRBJ2-2; TRBD2 agrees at 10 bases. The germline CDR1 and CDR2 sequences are MGHRA and YSYEKL. The CDR3 runs 18 residues. The junction had 7 bases not matched to a gene; V was cut back by 1 base and J by 2 bases. The chain's CDR3 is CASSQGAGLADNTGELFF. The CDR3, as DNA: TGCGCCAGCAGCCAAGGCGCTGGACTAGCGGATAACACCGGGGAGCTGTTTTTT.

The V gene is TRBV7-9, the J gene TRBJ1-1; D remains unclear. Germline V gives CDR1 SEHNR, CDR2 FQNEAQ (reference sequence). The germline V and J ends were trimmed by 0 bases and 2 bases, with 7 bases remaining between them. The CDR3 is 14 residues long. This CDR3 is CASSLAGGNTEAFF. DNA for the CDR3: TGTGCCAGCAGCTTAGCCGGCGGCAACACTGAAGCTTTCTTT.

The chain employs TRBV28 and TRBJ1-2, with D perhaps TRBD1 (6 bases). The CDR3 totals 16 residues. Germline CDR1 and CDR2: MDHEN and SYDVKM. The V end was cut by 5 bases, the J end by 5 bases, with 21 bases between. Written as DNA, the CDR3 is TGTGCCAGCAGTCCTATATCTTCCGGGACATTTTATGGCTACACCTTC. Translating gives CASSPISSGTFYGYTF.

This clone has a handful of counts. The chain joins TRBV6-4 to TRBJ2-1; TRBD2 matches at 14 bases. This CDR3 has 16 amino acids. Germline values: CDR1 MRHNA, CDR2 SNTAGT. After removal of 3 bases from V and 6 bases from J, the junction contained 4 bases not matched to a gene. In DNA, the CDR3 is TGTGCCAGCAGTGAAACCGGGACTAGCGGGAGCAATGAGCAGTTCTTC. Its protein product is CASSETGTSGSNEQFF.

This rearrangement joins TRBV6-5 to TRBJ1-5; 8 bases align to TRBD1. Trimming cost V 7 bases and J 1 base; bases outside gene matches: 6. The CDR3 is 15 amino acids. CDR1 is MNHEY, CDR2 SVGAGI, per germline. The CDR3 loop reads CASKGTGRSNQPQHF. The CDR3 region has the DNA TGTGCCAGCAAAGGGACAGGAAGGAGCAATCAGCCCCAGCATTTT.

CDR3 sequence (DNA): TGTGCCATCATGGGGCGGGAGAGTACAGATACGCAGTATTTT. Residues: CAIMGRESTDTQYF. The chain is built from TRBV10-3 and TRBJ2-3; TRBD2 aligns across 7 bases. The germline V gene has CDR1 ENHRY and CDR2 SYGVKD. Trimming took 7 bases from V and 3 from J; bases not matched to a gene: 7. This CDR3 is 14 amino acids long.

The V call is TRBV11-3, the J call TRBJ2-1, with 9 bases lining up with TRBD2. CDR3 length: 14 amino acids. V was pared by 1 base and J by 15 bases, with 10 bases of the junction left unmatched. Germline-derived CDR1 and CDR2 are SGHNT and YENEEA. The CDR3: CASSLVPAGGPGFF. The DNA for the CDR3 is TGTGCCAGCAGCTTAGTTCCCGCGGGAGGGCCGGGGTTCTTC.

The chain has TRBV9 and TRBJ1-1, with 7 bases matching TRBD1. The CDR3 consists of 17 residues. The V segment lost 1 base and the J segment 0 bases; nucleotides outside the gene matches: 9. Germline V gives CDR1 SGDLS, CDR2 YYNGEE. CDR3 DNA: TGTGCCAGCAGCGTATCCGGGGACAGCTATTTGAACACTGAAGCTTTCTTT. It codes for CASSVSGDSYLNTEAFF. Combining the CDR3 with reference TRBV9 and TRBJ1-1 gives the whole variable domain DSGVTQTPKHLITATGQRVTLRCSPRSGDLSVYWYQQSLDQGLQFLIQYYNGEERAKGNILERFSAQQFPDLHSELNLSSLELGDSALYFCASSVSGDSYLNTEAFFGQGTRLTVV.

V is TRBV6-4 and J is TRBJ2-1, with TRBD2 matching 8 bases. The CDR3 covers 16 residues. Trimming removed 5 bases from V and 7 bases from J; junction bases left unmatched: 13. CDR1 MRHNA and CDR2 SNTAGT come from the germline V gene. The DNA of the CDR3 is TGTGCCAGCAGTCCCCTTAGCGGGAACGGCGGTAATGAGCAGTTCTTC. It codes for CASSPLSGNGGNEQFF.

The rearrangement links TRBV9 to TRBJ2-7; possible D gene TRBD2, 6 bases. The V gene's germline CDR1 is SGDLS and CDR2 YYNGEE. This CDR3 contains 11 residues. V was clipped by 7 bases and J by 3 bases, with 8 bases between them. CDR3 DNA: TGTGCCAGCGGGCGGGACTACGAGCAGTACTTC. This encodes CASGRDYEQYF.